This T cell receptor (beta chain) was obtained from a study of T cell repertoires in cytomegalovirus infection. Study details: A matching HLA type, together with CMV infection, was signaled by public TCR beta signatures. Findings of the study overall: Cumulative frequency (of public TCR beta family members) identified carriers of CMV plus the relevant HLA. Within the response measured ex vivo, HLA-C-restricted CMV-specific TCR beta clonotypes were dominant.

A note on this clonotype: Its antigen is unidentified.

TCRdb fed the reads into MiXCR, producing one record per CDR3 protein. The sample contains under 800,000 distinct CDR3 sequences, about 24% of which appear only once. Germline CDR1 reads ENHRY; CDR2 reads SYGVKD. The CDR3 has 14 amino acids. The trim removed 6 bases at V and 6 bases at J, leaving 8 bases unmatched. This clonotype originated in a human donor in good health (CMV status not recorded). Some clones in this sample may be carry-over from other donors' samples. This chain uses TRBV10-3 with TRBJ2-3; 8 bases align to TRBD1. The source material was CD8+ T cells from PBMCs. CDR3 in amino acids: CAIRTGGALDTQYF. The CDR3 nucleotides are TGTGCCATCAGAACAGGGGGAGCCTTGGATACGCAGTATTTT.